This T cell receptor (beta chain) was captured in a study of CD8 T cells in ankylosing spondylitis (dated 2017 in TCRdb). General notes on the study: To find TCR variants linked to disease, the study profiled T cell receptor beta repertoires in ankylosing spondylitis patients and healthy donors. The full study cohort was made up of 25 to 30 ankylosing spondylitis patients and 95 to 130 healthy donors. Peripheral blood was sampled, and synovial fluid was additionally collected from ankylosing spondylitis patients. The research as a whole found: The disease-linked clones were reported to be significantly enriched in matched synovial fluid samples from ankylosing spondylitis patients. Some TCR beta motif variants had previously been reported in synovial fluid and blood of reactive arthritis patients, which suggested common disease-initiation mechanisms. Blood from ankylosing spondylitis patients appeared to be characterized by a TCR beta motif composed of eight highly homologous amino acid variants. The disease-linked clones had a CD8+ phenotype and were found at relatively low frequencies in peripheral blood.

There are many counts of this clonotype. Its cognate antigen has yet to be identified. Base qualities are not provided; no much larger clone lies one nucleotide away. Sequencing was performed on an Illumina HiSeq 2500. TCR beta libraries were prepared by quantitative 5'-RACE with molecular barcodes. On the study's bioinformatics: A new computational method based on a probabilistic model of VDJ rearrangement was used to identify disease-linked TCR variants. TCRdb itself trimmed the public reads at Q25 with fastp, ran MiXCR and retained productive beta chains. Rows with one shared CDR3 protein collapse into an entry with the most common genes and DNA. The V and J calls come from TCRdb's annotation, not from the publication. For this sample there are 120,000 or so distinct CDR3 sequences; roughly 15% appear just once. The top ten constitute almost 3% of the sample. CDR1 SGHRS and CDR2 YFSETQ are derived from the germline V gene. Trimming at the junction amounts to 4 bases on V and 3 bases on J, and the germline ends lie 16 bases apart. Counted from cysteine to phenylalanine, this CDR3 has 15 amino acids. Solely the CDR3 DNA is kept, with 45 bases framed from the first base.

The rearranged segments are TRBV5-1 and TRBJ1-1, with a tentative D gene TRBD1 over 6 matching bases. Source material: blood, either unsorted or a sorted T cell fraction (not recorded which). The clonotype comes from a female donor with ankylosing spondylitis or in good health (not recorded which). The DNA is as follows: TGCGCCAGCAGCCCTTACAGGGAGTTGGACACTGAAGCTTTCTTT. It is translated as CASSPYRELDTEAFF.